This note documents a single T cell receptor (beta chain) sequence. Clones were read by immunoSEQ multiplex PCR, and TCRdb kept only the in-frame ones, dropping some. The data hold about 94,000 clones, with 80% to 95% observed a single time. This record belongs to a study of OX40 agonist ivuxolimab in advanced cancers. The receptor comes from an adult with an advanced solid tumor such as melanoma, head and neck, liver or kidney cancer. The sequenced sample was CD4+ or CD8+ T cells sorted from blood, obtained in a trial of the OX40 agonist ivuxolimab.

The CDR3 here is CASLTYSGTSGSVGTDTQYF. For the CDR3, the DNA is TGCGCCAGCCTGACATACTCCGGGACTAGCGGGAGCGTTGGCACAGATACGCAGTATTTT. The chain links TRBV10-2 to TRBJ2-3, with 14 bases fitting TRBD2. CDR3 length: 20 amino acids. V lost 8 bases, J lost 1 base, and 17 bases stayed unmatched. Germline values: CDR1 WSHSY, CDR2 SAAADI.